These 15 T cell receptor beta chains originate from one sample sequenced in a study of shared clonotypes between healthy human individuals (TCRdb year 2020). To prepare the library, the immunoSEQ multiplex PCR assay was applied. TCRdb limited this immuneACCESS table to in-frame rearrangements with V and J called. A share of clones is missing; checked studies link under half to unresolved V genes, and the rest is unexplained. The sample table holds about 1.1 million clones, of which approximately 80% were seen once. The top ten hold roughly 0.83% of the sample. Sequencing input: memory CD4+ T cells from PBMCs. This sample's cell subset or site label indicates: CD45RA-negative fraction. These receptors originate from a man aged 18 to 30 in good health. Some clones in this sample may be carry-over from other donors' samples.

V and J are TRBV27 and TRBJ2-7; tentative D call: TRBD1 (6 bases). Between the trimmed V and J ends, which lost 4 bases and 5 bases, there was a span of 18 bases. The CDR3 is 15 residues long. CDR1 is MNHEY, CDR2 SMNVEV, per germline (reference sequence). The CDR3 protein is CASSSPPTGSHEQYF. Written as DNA, the CDR3 is TGTGCCAGCAGTTCCCCCCCAACAGGGTCTCACGAGCAGTACTTC.

Comment on this clone: A read error is likely here: a far larger clone is one base away. The rearrangement joins TRBV30 to TRBJ1-5; D ambiguous. The germline V gene has CDR1 GTSNPN and CDR2 SVGIG (reference sequence). Trimming left V 3 bases short and J 9 bases short, with 15 bases between. There are 13 residues in the CDR3. As DNA, the CDR3 is TGTGCCTGGAGCATAAAGAGCGATCGGCCCCAGCATTTT. Its translation: CAWSIKSDRPQHF.

With regard to this clone: One end of the junction does not line up with germline, which may come from a read error. CDR3 sequence (DNA): TGTGCCAGCAGCTACTCGGCAGGCTATAGCAATCAGCCCCAGCATTTT. It yields the protein CASSYSAGYSNQPQHF. The chain joins TRBV6-5 to TRBJ1-5; D ambiguous. Germline V gene data show CDR1 as MNHEY and CDR2 as SVGAGI. The CDR3 has 16 amino acids.

V is TRBV6-5 and J is TRBJ2-7; tentative D call: TRBD1 (6 bases). The germline CDR1 and CDR2 sequences are MNHEY and SVGAGI. The CDR3 is 14 amino acids. V was pared by 2 bases and J by 6 bases, with 14 bases between. The CDR3 DNA is TGTGCCAGCAGTTACGGCGGACAGTCTCTCGAGCAGTACTTC. It is translated as CASSYGGQSLEQYF.

The V call is TRBV6-1, the J call TRBJ1-5; 7 bases align to TRBD1. Per the germline V gene, CDR1 is MNHNS and CDR2 is SASEGT. The CDR3 is made up of 13 amino acids. With V trimmed by 6 bases and J by 9 bases, 8 bases remained unmatched. CDR3 coding DNA: TGTGCCAGCAGCACCCAGGGGGGACGGCCCCAGCATTTT. It codes for CASSTQGGRPQHF.

CDR3 sequence reads: CASGPDRKVTGELFF. The CDR3 DNA reads as TGCGCCAGCGGCCCGGACAGGAAGGTGACCGGGGAGCTGTTTTTT. This chain uses TRBV5-1 with TRBJ2-2; 7 bases line up with TRBD1. The CDR3 is 15 residues long. V lost 7 bases and J lost 5; bases outside the gene matches: 11. The germline CDR1 and CDR2 sequences are SGHRS and YFSETQ. Full variable domain (rest looked up from reference TRBV5-1 and TRBJ2-2): KAGVTQTPRYLIKTRGQQVTLSCSPISGHRSVSWYQQTPGQGLQFLFEYFSETQRNKGNFPGRFSGRQFSNSRSEMNVSTLELGDSALYLCASGPDRKVTGELFFGEGSRLTVL.

CDR3 nucleotide sequence: TGTGCCAGCAGCTCCCGGGTTAGCGGCATGACCGGGGAGCTGTTTTTT. It yields the protein CASSSRVSGMTGELFF. This chain joins TRBV7-2 and TRBJ2-2; TRBD2 is a possible D gene (6 bases). Germline-derived CDR1 and CDR2 are SGHTA and FQGNSA. The CDR3 is made up of 16 amino acids. With 4 bases removed from V and 5 bases from J, the gap between germline ends came to 17 bases.

The chain uses TRBV11-1 and TRBJ1-2; D unclear. V gave up 5 bases and J gave up 1 base, with 11 bases separating them. The germline V gene encodes CDR1 SGHAT and CDR2 FQDESV (reference sequence). The CDR3 sequence is 14 residues long. DNA of the CDR3: TGTGCCAGCAGCCTATCAGGATTTAACTATGGCTACACCTTC. Translating gives CASSLSGFNYGYTF.

This chain joins TRBV6-1 and TRBJ1-5; D is possibly TRBD1 (6 bases). CDR1 and CDR2 from the germline V gene are MNHNS and SASEGT. The V and J ends lost 7 bases and 9 bases respectively, with 16 bases between them. The CDR3 length is 13 residues. In DNA, the CDR3 is TGTGCCAGCACCGAAGGACAGTTTATGCCCCAGCATTTT. It encodes CASTEGQFMPQHF.

This chain links TRBV18 with TRBJ2-3, with D possibly being TRBD2 (5 bases). Deletions cut 4 bases from V and 0 bases from J, with 5 bases between. The CDR3 spans 13 residues. Germline V gene data show CDR1 as KGHSH and CDR2 as LQKENI. The DNA of the CDR3 is TGTGCCAGCTCACGACTAAGCACAGATACGCAGTATTTT. As protein: CASSRLSTDTQYF.

Comments on this clone: Additional DNA sequences in this sample encode the identical CDR3. This rearrangement joins TRBV9 to TRBJ2-3; 8 positions match TRBD2. The germline V gene has CDR1 SGDLS and CDR2 YYNGEE. This CDR3 is 15 amino acids long. J was trimmed by 2 bases and V by 2 bases; bases with no gene match: 4. This chain's CDR3 is CASSVLAGNTDTQYF. The CDR3 DNA is TGTGCCAGCAGCGTGCTAGCGGGTAACACAGATACGCAGTATTTT. The variable domain in full, completed from reference TRBV9 and TRBJ2-3, reads DSGVTQTPKHLITATGQRVTLRCSPRSGDLSVYWYQQSLDQGLQFLIQYYNGEERAKGNILERFSAQQFPDLHSELNLSSLELGDSALYFCASSVLAGNTDTQYFGPGTRLTVL.

This sequence joins TRBV4-2 and TRBJ2-2; D not resolved. Germline V gene lookup returns CDR1 LGHNA and CDR2 YNFKEQ. V was pared by 0 bases and J by 7 bases, with 12 bases between. The CDR3 is 15 amino acids. CDR3 DNA: TGTGCCAGCAGCCAAGACGACCTAGTTCACGGGGAGCTGTTTTTT. Its translation: CASSQDDLVHGELFF.

V usage is TRBV9 and J usage is TRBJ2-3, with unresolved D. CDR1 and CDR2 from the germline V gene are SGDLS and YYNGEE. Trimming cost V 4 bases and J 2 bases, with 11 bases left between them. There are 14 residues in the CDR3. CDR3 coding DNA: TGTGCCAGCAGCCCATCTTCCTCCACAGATACGCAGTATTTT. Protein sequence: CASSPSSSTDTQYF.

This chain connects TRBV19 to TRBJ2-1, with D unresolved. Trimming took off 5 bases at V and 5 bases at J, with 7 bases between the two ends. The germline gives CDR1 LNHDA, CDR2 SQIVND (reference sequence). CDR3 size: 12 residues. The CDR3 spells CASSGMDNEQFF. The CDR3 DNA is TGTGCCAGTAGTGGGATGGACAATGAGCAGTTCTTC.

This chain connects TRBV28 to TRBJ1-2; D remains unclear. Germline V lookup: CDR1 MDHEN, CDR2 SYDVKM. This CDR3 has 12 residues. Trimming removed 0 bases from V and 8 bases from J, with 7 bases in between. The DNA of the CDR3 is TGTGCCAGCAGTTTATGGGTTCGGGGCTACACCTTC. It specifies CASSLWVRGYTF.